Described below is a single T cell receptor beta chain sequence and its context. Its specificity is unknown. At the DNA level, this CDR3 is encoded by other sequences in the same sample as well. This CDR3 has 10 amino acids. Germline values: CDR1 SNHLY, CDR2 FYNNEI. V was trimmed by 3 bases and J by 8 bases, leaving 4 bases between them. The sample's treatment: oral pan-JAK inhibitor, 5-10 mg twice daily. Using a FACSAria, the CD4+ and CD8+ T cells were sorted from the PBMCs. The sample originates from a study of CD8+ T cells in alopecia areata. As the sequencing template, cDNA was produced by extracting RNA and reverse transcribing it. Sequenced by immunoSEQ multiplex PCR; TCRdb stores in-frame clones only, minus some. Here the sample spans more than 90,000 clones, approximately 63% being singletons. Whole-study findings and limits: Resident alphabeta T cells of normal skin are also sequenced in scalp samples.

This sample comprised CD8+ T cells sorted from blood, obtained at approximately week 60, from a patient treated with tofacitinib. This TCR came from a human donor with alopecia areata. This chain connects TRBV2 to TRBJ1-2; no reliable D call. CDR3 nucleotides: TGTGCCAGCAGTGAGGGGGGCTACACCTTC. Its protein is CASSEGGYTF.